This T cell receptor (beta chain) originates from a study of control samples from healthy donors and cancer patients. CDR1 and CDR2 from the germline V gene are ENHRY and SYGVKD. The V end lost 0 bases, the J end lost 2 bases, and 7 bases lay between the germline ends. CDR3 length: 14 residues. This table comes from immunoSEQ multiplex PCR, and its TCRdb copy is limited to in-frame clones, with some not included. This sample has 90,000 to 130,000 clones, with roughly 90% found just once. Sequencing used PBMCs. The J gene is TRBJ1-2, the V gene TRBV10-3; D remains ambiguous. The TCR was taken from a woman aged 60-70 years with lung cancer. The CDR3 DNA is TGTGCCATCAGTGAGTCTGGCAGCAACTATGGCTACACCTTC. This codes for CAISESGSNYGYTF.